This TCR beta chain is drawn from a study of T cells in pancreatic ductal adenocarcinoma. Study results and caveats: No significant tumor-blood clonality difference; means were about 0.12 and 0.073. Tumors hold more CD45RO+ effector T cells, which may bias toward lower diversity. Compared with tumor, blood showed more total productive templates and about 8-fold more clonotypes.

Of note for this clone: What it binds is not known.

The CDR3 sequence is 18 residues long. The V gene's germline CDR1 is LGHNA and CDR2 YSLEER. V trimming: 0 bases; J trimming: 3 bases; junction bases outside the gene matches: 9. Surgery without prior neoadjuvant therapy was the treatment of the selected pancreatic ductal adenocarcinoma patients. Generated by immunoSEQ multiplex PCR, the TCRdb table keeps only in-frame clones and is missing some. The profile covers roughly 100,000 clones, with 90% to 95% appearing a single time and 2.5% to 3.5% taken by the ten largest. The V call is TRBV4-3, the J call TRBJ2-2; 8 bases are shared with TRBD2. The sequenced sample consisted of PBMCs. This TCR came from a human donor with pancreatic ductal adenocarcinoma. In DNA form, the CDR3 reads TGCGCCAGCAGCCAAGATGCGAGCGGGAGCATATACACCGGGGAGCTGTTTTTT. It yields the protein CASSQDASGSIYTGELFF.